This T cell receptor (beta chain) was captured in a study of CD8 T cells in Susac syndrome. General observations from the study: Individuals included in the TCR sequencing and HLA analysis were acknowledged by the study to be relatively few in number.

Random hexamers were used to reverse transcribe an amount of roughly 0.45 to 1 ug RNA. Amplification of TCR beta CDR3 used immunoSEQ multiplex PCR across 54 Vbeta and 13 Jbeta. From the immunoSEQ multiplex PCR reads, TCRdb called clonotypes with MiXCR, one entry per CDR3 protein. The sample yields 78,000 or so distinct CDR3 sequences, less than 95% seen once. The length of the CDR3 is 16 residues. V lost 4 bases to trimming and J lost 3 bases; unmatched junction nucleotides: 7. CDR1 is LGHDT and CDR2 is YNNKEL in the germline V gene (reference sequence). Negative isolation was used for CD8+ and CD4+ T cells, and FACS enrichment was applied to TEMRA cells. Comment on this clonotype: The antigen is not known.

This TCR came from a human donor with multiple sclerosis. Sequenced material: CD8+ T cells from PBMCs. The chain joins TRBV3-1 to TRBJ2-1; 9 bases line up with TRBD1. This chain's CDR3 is CASSPFRDRVYNEQFF. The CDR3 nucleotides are TGTGCCAGCAGCCCGTTCCGGGACAGGGTCTACAATGAGCAGTTCTTC.